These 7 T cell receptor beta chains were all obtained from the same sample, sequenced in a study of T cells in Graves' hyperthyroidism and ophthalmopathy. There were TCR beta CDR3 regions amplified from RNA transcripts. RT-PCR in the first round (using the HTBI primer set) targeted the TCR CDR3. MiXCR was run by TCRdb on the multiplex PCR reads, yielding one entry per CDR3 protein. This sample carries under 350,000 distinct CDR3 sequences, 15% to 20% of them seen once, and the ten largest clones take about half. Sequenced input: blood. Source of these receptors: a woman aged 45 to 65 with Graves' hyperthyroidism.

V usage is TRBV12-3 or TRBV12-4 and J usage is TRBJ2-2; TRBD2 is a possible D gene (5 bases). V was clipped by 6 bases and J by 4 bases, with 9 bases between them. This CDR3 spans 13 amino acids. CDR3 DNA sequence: TGTGCCAGCAGGGCCCGGGGCACCGGGGAGCTGTTTTTT. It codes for CASRARGTGELFF.

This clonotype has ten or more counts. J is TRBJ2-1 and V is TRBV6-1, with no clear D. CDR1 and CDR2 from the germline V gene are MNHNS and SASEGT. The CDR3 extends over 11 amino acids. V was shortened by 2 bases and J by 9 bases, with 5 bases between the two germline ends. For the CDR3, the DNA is TGTGCCAGCAGTGAACACGGTGAGCAGTTCTTC. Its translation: CASSEHGEQFF.

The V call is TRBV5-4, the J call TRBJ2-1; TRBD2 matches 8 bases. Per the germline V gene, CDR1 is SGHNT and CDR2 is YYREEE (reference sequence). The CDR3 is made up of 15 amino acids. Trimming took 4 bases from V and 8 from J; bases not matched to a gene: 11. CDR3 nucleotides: TGTGCCAGCAGCCCCTTATCGCCGGGGGGGCATGAGCAGTTCTTC. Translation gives CASSPLSPGGHEQFF.

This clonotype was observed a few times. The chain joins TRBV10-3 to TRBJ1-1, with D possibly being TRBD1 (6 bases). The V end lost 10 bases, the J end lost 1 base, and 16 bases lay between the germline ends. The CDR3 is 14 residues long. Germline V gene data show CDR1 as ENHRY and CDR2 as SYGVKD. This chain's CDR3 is CATKGGRENTEAFF. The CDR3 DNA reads TGTGCCACCAAGGGGGGCCGTGAGAACACTGAAGCTTTCTTT.

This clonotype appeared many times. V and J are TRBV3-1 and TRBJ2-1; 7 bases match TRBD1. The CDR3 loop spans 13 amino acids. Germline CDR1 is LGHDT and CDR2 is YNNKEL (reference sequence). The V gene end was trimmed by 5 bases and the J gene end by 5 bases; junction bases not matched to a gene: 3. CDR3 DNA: TGTGCCAGCAGCTCGGGACAGCACAATGAGCAGTTCTTC. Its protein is CASSSGQHNEQFF.

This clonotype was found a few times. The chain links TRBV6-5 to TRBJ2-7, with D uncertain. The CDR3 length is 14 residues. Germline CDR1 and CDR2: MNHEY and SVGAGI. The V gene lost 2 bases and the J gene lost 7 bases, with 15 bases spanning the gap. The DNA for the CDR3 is TGTGCCAGCAGTTACGTGGGCCTCCAAGGGGAGCAGTACTTC. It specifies CASSYVGLQGEQYF.

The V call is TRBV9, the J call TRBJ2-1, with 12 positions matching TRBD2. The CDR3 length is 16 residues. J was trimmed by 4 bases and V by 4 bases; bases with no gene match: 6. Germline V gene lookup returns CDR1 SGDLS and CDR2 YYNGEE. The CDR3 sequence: CASSTRLAGVYNEQFF. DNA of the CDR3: TGTGCCAGCAGCACTCGACTAGCGGGGGTGTACAATGAGCAGTTCTTC.